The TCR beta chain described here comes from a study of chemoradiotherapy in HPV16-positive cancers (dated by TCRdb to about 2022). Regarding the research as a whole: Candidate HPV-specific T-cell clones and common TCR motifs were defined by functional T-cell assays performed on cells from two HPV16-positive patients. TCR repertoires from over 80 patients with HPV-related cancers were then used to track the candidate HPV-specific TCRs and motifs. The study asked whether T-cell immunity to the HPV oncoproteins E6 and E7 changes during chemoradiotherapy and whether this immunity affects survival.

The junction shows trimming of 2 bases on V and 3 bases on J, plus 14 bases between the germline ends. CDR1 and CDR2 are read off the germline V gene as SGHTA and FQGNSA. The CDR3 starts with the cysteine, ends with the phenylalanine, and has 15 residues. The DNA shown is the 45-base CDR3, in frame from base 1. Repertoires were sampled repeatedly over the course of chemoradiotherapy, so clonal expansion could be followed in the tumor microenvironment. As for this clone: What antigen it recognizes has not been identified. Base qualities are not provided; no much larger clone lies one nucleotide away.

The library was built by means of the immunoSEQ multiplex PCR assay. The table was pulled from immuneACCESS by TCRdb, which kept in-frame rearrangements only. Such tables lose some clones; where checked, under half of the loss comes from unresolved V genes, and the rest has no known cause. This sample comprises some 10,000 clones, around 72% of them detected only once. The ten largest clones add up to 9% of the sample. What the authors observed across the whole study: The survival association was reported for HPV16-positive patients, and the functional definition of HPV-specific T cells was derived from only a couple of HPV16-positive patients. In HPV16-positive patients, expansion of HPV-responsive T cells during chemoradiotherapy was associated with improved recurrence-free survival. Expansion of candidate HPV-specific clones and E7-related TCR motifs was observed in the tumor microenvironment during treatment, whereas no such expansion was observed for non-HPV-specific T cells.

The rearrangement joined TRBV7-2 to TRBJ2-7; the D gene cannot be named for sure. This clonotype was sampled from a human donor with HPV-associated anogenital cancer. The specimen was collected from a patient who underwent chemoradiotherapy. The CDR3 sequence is CASSLTLGSNYEQYF. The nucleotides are TGTGCCAGCAGCTTAACGCTTGGATCGAACTACGAGCAGTACTTC. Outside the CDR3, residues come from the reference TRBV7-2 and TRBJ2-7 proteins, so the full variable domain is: GAGVSQSPSNKVTEKGKDVELRCDPISGHTALYWYRQSLGQGLEFLIYFQGNSAPDKSGLPSDRFSAERTGGSVSTLTIQRTQQEDSAVYLCASSLTLGSNYEQYFGPGTRLTVT.